The next 27 T cell receptor beta chains were all read from a single sample in a study of blood T cell repertoires in COVID-19. Method: immunoSEQ multiplex PCR; TCRdb's copy keeps in-frame clones and lacks some. There are roughly 220,000 clones in the sample; 85% to 90% occur only once, and around 3.2% lies in the top ten. The sequenced sample consisted of PBMCs or T cells enriched from blood (not recorded which). All receptors come from a woman under 30 in a cohort exposed to, infected with or recovered from COVID-19 (not recorded which).

The V gene is TRBV6-5, the J gene TRBJ2-7; D perhaps matches TRBD1 (6 bases). From germline, CDR1 is MNHEY and CDR2 SVGAGI. CDR3 length: 13 amino acids. Trimming cost V 6 bases and J 3 bases, with 12 bases left between them. DNA for the CDR3: TGTGCCAGCAGGGGGTGGACAGTCTACGAGCAGTACTTC. Protein product: CASRGWTVYEQYF.

The CDR3 region has the DNA TGTGCCAGCAGTTCCACAGGGGTGGGTGGAAACACCATATATTTT. Encoded protein: CASSSTGVGGNTIYF. This sequence joins TRBV6-5 and TRBJ1-3; 7 bases fit TRBD1. J lost 3 bases, V lost 4 bases, and 6 bases had no gene match. The CDR3 extends over 15 amino acids. CDR1 MNHEY and CDR2 SVGAGI come from the germline V gene.

The chain recombines TRBV11-2 with TRBJ2-1; D is ambiguous. The germline V gene encodes CDR1 SGHAT and CDR2 FQNNGV. The CDR3 loop spans 14 amino acids. V dropped 5 bases and J dropped 8 bases, with 16 bases sitting between them. CDR3 region: CASSPRPSLDEQFF. CDR3 DNA sequence: TGTGCCAGCAGCCCACGTCCTAGTTTAGATGAGCAGTTCTTC.

Only one count was recorded for this clone. This chain links TRBV6-5 with TRBJ1-2; D remains unclear. V shed 0 bases and J shed 3 bases, with 8 bases lying between them. Germline V lookup: CDR1 MNHEY, CDR2 SVGAGI. The CDR3 covers 14 residues. The CDR3: CASSYSGSYYGYTF. In DNA form, the CDR3 reads TGTGCCAGCAGTTACTCGGGCAGCTACTATGGCTACACCTTC.

The CDR3 DNA sequence: TGTGCCAGCAGCTTATCCTCCGGTTACGAGCAGTACTTC. Its protein is CASSLSSGYEQYF. This chain connects TRBV7-2 to TRBJ2-7; D gene unclear. V lost 2 bases and J 4 bases, leaving 9 bases between the germline ends. Germline-derived CDR1 and CDR2 are SGHTA and FQGNSA. There are 13 residues in the CDR3.

The chain uses TRBV5-1 and TRBJ2-7, with D perhaps TRBD2 (6 bases). The CDR3 is made up of 14 amino acids. Trimming pared 6 bases from V and 5 bases from J, leaving 18 bases between. Per the germline V gene, CDR1 is SGHRS and CDR2 is YFSETQ. The CDR3 here is CASKVREAGNEQYF. Here the CDR3 DNA reads TGCGCCAGCAAGGTGAGGGAGGCCGGCAACGAGCAGTACTTC.

The genes are TRBV6-5 and TRBJ1-4; tentatively, D is TRBD1 (6 bases). CDR1 is MNHEY, CDR2 SVGAGI, per germline. CDR3 size: 15 residues. V lost 4 bases to trimming and J lost 8 bases, with 17 bases between them. The DNA for the CDR3 is TGTGCCAGCAGTTCCGTACAGGGAATCGGGGAAAAACTGTTTTTT. Protein product: CASSSVQGIGEKLFF.

This rearrangement joins TRBV24-1 to TRBJ2-3; 8 bases fit TRBD2. V was clipped by 4 bases and J by 3 bases; unmatched bases: 2. Germline CDR1 reads KGHDR; CDR2 reads SFDVKD. This CDR3 is built from 14 residues. Here the CDR3 DNA reads TGTGCCACCAGTGACAGCGGGAGAACAGATACGCAGTATTTT. Its protein is CATSDSGRTDTQYF.

The genes are TRBV29-1 and TRBJ2-7; 11 nucleotides match TRBD2. Unmatched junction bases numbered 7, after V lost 6 bases and J lost 0 bases. CDR1 is SQVTM and CDR2 is ANQGSEA in the germline V gene. The CDR3 length is 15 residues. The CDR3 DNA reads as TGCAGCGTGTTCTCTAGCGGGAGGTCCTCCTACGAGCAGTACTTC. Its translation is CSVFSSGRSSYEQYF.

The genes are TRBV3-1 (or the pseudogene TRBV3-2) and TRBJ2-5; 10 nucleotides align to TRBD2. The CDR3 is 16 amino acids. After removal of 4 bases from V and 1 base from J, the junction contained 6 bases not matched to a gene. Germline V gene data show CDR1 as LGHDT and CDR2 as YNNKEL (reference sequence). The CDR3 region is CASSLVAGGGQETQYF. The DNA for the CDR3 is TGTGCCAGCAGCCTCGTAGCGGGGGGAGGCCAAGAGACCCAGTACTTC.

The chain joins TRBV6-5 to TRBJ2-2, with a tentative D call TRBD1 (5 bases). V gave up 6 bases and J gave up 2 bases, with 13 bases separating them. This CDR3 has 15 amino acids. Germline values: CDR1 MNHEY, CDR2 SVGAGI. CDR3: CASRTDSTNTGELFF. DNA for the CDR3: TGTGCCAGCAGAACCGACAGCACAAACACCGGGGAGCTGTTTTTT.

The chain uses TRBV27 and TRBJ1-1, with TRBD1 matching over 7 bases. The trim removed 8 bases at V and 1 base at J, leaving 4 bases unmatched. The germline V gene has CDR1 MNHEY and CDR2 SMNVEV (reference sequence). The CDR3 loop spans 13 amino acids. The DNA of the CDR3 is TGTGCCAGCGGCGGGACAGCGAACACTGAAGCTTTCTTT. The encoded protein is CASGGTANTEAFF.

V is TRBV9 and J is TRBJ1-6, with 9 bases matching TRBD1. CDR1 is SGDLS and CDR2 is YYNGEE in the germline V gene. This CDR3 is 14 amino acids long. With V trimmed by 4 bases and J by 10 bases, 6 bases remained unmatched. The CDR3 DNA sequence: TGTGCCAGCAGCCTCCGACAGGGGGACTCACCCCTCCACTTT. It translates to CASSLRQGDSPLHF.

V usage is TRBV18 and J usage is TRBJ2-3; TRBD1 matches at 8 bases. This CDR3 region has 16 residues. Losses at the gene ends were 3 bases for V and 4 bases for J; bases not matched to a gene: 9. Germline V gene lookup returns CDR1 KGHSH and CDR2 LQKENI. The CDR3: CASSPGQGVSSDTQYF. Here the CDR3 DNA reads TGTGCCAGCTCACCCGGACAGGGAGTGTCATCAGATACGCAGTATTTT.

V gene TRBV6-5 combines with J gene TRBJ1-1, with D hard to call. CDR1 and CDR2 from the germline V gene are MNHEY and SVGAGI. The ends were cut back, 7 bases at V and 0 bases at J, with 9 bases in the middle. This CDR3 has 13 amino acids. The CDR3 nucleotides are TGTGCCAGCAAGAGCCCGGTGAACACTGAAGCTTTCTTT. Its protein product is CASKSPVNTEAFF.

CDR3 sequence: CASSPNGGPAYEQYF. The CDR3 DNA reads TGTGCCAGCTCACCCAACGGGGGGCCCGCCTACGAGCAGTACTTC. The rearrangement links TRBV18 to TRBJ2-7; D may be TRBD2 (7 bases). V lost 3 bases to trimming and J lost 2 bases, with 14 bases between them. This CDR3 has 15 amino acids. The germline gives CDR1 KGHSH, CDR2 LQKENI.

The chain carries TRBV3-1 (or the pseudogene TRBV3-2) and TRBJ2-3; D gene uncertain. The germline V gene encodes CDR1 LGHDT and CDR2 YNNKEL (reference sequence). Trimming removed 5 bases at V and 5 bases at J, with 11 bases between. CDR3 size: 13 residues. CDR3 coding DNA: TGTGCCAGCAGCTTCGGCCCGGGAGATACGCAGTATTTT. Amino acid sequence: CASSFGPGDTQYF.

This chain joins TRBV18 and TRBJ1-5, with TRBD1 identical over 8 bases. The germline CDR1 and CDR2 sequences are KGHSH and LQKENI. The trim removed 5 bases at V and 1 base at J, leaving 7 bases unmatched. This CDR3 region has 16 residues. The CDR3 is CASSSGGGGSNQPQHF. The CDR3 nucleotides are TGTGCCAGCTCATCAGGGGGCGGTGGGAGCAATCAGCCCCAGCATTTT. Using reference TRBV18 and TRBJ1-5 for the parts outside the CDR3, the full variable domain is NAGVMQNPRHLVRRRGQEARLRCSPMKGHSHVYWYRQLPEEGLKFMVYLQKENIIDESGMPKERFSAEFPKEGPSILRIQQVVRGDSAAYFCASSSGGGGSNQPQHFGDGTRLSIL.

J is TRBJ2-2 and V is TRBV11-3; TRBD2 aligns across 8 bases. The trim removed 6 bases at V and 0 bases at J, leaving 9 bases unmatched. CDR1 is SGHNT and CDR2 is YENEEA in the germline V gene. This CDR3 contains 17 residues. In DNA form, the CDR3 reads TGTGCCAGCAGTAATTTCGGGAGGGGGTCGAACACCGGGGAGCTGTTTTTT. This gives the protein CASSNFGRGSNTGELFF.

The V gene is TRBV30, the J gene TRBJ2-5; 7 positions match TRBD2. J was trimmed by 7 bases and V by 4 bases; bases with no gene match: 9. CDR1 is GTSNPN and CDR2 is SVGIG in the germline V gene (reference sequence). The CDR3 spans 13 residues. In DNA form, the CDR3 reads TGTGCCTGGACCATCGGGGGGATTGGGACCCAGTACTTC. Its translation is CAWTIGGIGTQYF.

V is TRBV3-1 (or the pseudogene TRBV3-2) and J is TRBJ1-6, with 10 bases matching TRBD1. The CDR3 is 15 residues long. Trimming removed 2 bases from V and 8 bases from J; junction bases left unmatched: 3. Germline V gives CDR1 LGHDT, CDR2 YNNKEL (reference sequence). As DNA, the CDR3 is TGTGCCAGCAGCCAACTGGACAGGGGGGATTCACCCCTCCACTTT. Its translation is CASSQLDRGDSPLHF.

V usage is TRBV24-1 and J usage is TRBJ1-1, with 8 bases aligning to TRBD1. Germline CDR1 KGHDR, CDR2 SFDVKD. CDR3 length: 14 amino acids. The ends lost 7 bases at V and 1 base at J; junction bases unmatched: 4. The CDR3 spells CATSRTGPNTEAFF. In nucleotides, the CDR3 is TGTGCCACCAGCCGGACAGGGCCGAACACTGAAGCTTTCTTT.

This clone has just one count. The V and J genes are TRBV19 and TRBJ1-1, with D uncertain. This CDR3 has 14 amino acids. Germline-derived CDR1 and CDR2 are LNHDA and SQIVND (reference sequence). V lost 5 bases and J 0 bases, leaving 10 bases between the germline ends. The CDR3 loop reads CASSVGLMNTEAFF. In DNA form, the CDR3 reads TGTGCCAGTAGTGTCGGACTCATGAACACTGAAGCTTTCTTT.

CDR3 residues: CASSLPRQGANEQFF. The CDR3 DNA reads as TGTGCCAGCAGCCTACCCAGACAGGGGGCGAATGAGCAGTTCTTC. This sequence joins TRBV7-2 and TRBJ2-1, with 10 positions matching TRBD1. Germline V lookup: CDR1 SGHTA, CDR2 FQGNSA. This CDR3 region has 15 residues. Trimming took 5 bases from V and 7 from J; bases not matched to a gene: 8.

This CDR3 is CASSFGQGARLAGELFF. The CDR3 DNA reads as TGCGCCAGCAGCTTCGGACAGGGGGCGAGATTAGCCGGGGAGCTGTTTTTT. V is TRBV5-1 and J is TRBJ2-2, with 11 bases aligning to TRBD1. The CDR3 covers 17 residues. With 2 bases clipped from V and 6 bases from J, the junction kept 9 bases outside the gene matches. Per germline, CDR1 SGHRS and CDR2 YFSETQ.

V is TRBV19 and J is TRBJ2-2; D possibly corresponds to TRBD1 (6 bases). This CDR3 is built from 15 residues. V gave up 3 bases and J gave up 1 base, with 9 bases separating them. Germline CDR1 LNHDA, CDR2 SQIVND (reference sequence). The CDR3 region has the DNA TGTGCCAGTAGTATGGGCAGGGGGAACACCGGGGAGCTGTTTTTT. Protein sequence: CASSMGRGNTGELFF.

The chain links TRBV2 to TRBJ1-1; tentatively, D is TRBD1 (6 bases). The CDR3 totals 15 residues. Trimming removed 3 bases at V and 4 bases at J, with 15 bases between. Germline V CDR1 and CDR2: SNHLY, FYNNEI. CDR3 nucleotide sequence: TGTGCCAGCAGTGATGGAGGCAGGGGTTTCACTGAAGCTTTCTTT. Residues: CASSDGGRGFTEAFF.